Listed here is a single TCR beta chain. Its specificity is not known. The sample comes from a study of cytomegalovirus exposure and HLA in healthy donors. The PCR contained 60 Vbeta and 13 Jbeta primers. Data came from immunoSEQ multiplex PCR; TCRdb stores just in-frame clones and leaves some out. Of under 85,000 clones listed, 78% are singletons. The CDR3 runs 14 residues. The V end was cut by 1 base, the J end by 3 bases, with 9 bases between. Germline CDR1 and CDR2: SEHNR and FQNEAQ (reference sequence). The study, taken as a whole, reports: Being indistinguishable, some V segments were excluded, TRBV6-2 and TRBV6-3 among them.

Donors in the study were healthy people who gave bone marrow. The V gene is TRBV7-9, the J gene TRBJ1-1; D is unresolved. This clonotype was sampled from a man in his forties in good health and CMV-seronegative. The sample taken for sequencing was PBMCs. The CDR3 sequence is CASSLGQPYTEAFF. The CDR3 coding sequence is TGTGCCAGCAGCTTAGGGCAACCCTACACTGAAGCTTTCTTT.